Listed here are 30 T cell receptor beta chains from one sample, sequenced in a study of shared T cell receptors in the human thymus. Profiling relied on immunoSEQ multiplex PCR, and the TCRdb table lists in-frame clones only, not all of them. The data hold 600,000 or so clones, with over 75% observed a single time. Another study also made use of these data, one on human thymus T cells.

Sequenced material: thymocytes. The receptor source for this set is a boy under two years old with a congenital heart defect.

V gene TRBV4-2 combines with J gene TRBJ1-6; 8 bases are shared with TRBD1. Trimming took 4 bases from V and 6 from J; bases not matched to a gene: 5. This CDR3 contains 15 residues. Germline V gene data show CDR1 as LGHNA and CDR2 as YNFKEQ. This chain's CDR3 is CASSPRTGRNSPLHF. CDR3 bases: TGTGCCAGCAGCCCCCGGACAGGGCGTAATTCACCCCTCCACTTT.

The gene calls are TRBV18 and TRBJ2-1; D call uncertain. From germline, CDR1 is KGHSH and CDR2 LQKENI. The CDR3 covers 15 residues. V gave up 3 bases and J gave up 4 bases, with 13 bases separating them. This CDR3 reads CASSPGRDIYNEQFF. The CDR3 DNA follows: TGTGCCAGCTCACCTGGGCGAGACATATACAATGAGCAGTTCTTC.

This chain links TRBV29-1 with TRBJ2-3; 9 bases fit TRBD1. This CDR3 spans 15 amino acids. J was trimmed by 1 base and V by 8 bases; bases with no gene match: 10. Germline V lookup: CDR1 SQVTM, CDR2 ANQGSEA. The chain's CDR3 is CSTVQGASRTDTQYF. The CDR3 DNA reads TGCAGCACGGTACAGGGGGCTAGCCGCACAGATACGCAGTATTTT.

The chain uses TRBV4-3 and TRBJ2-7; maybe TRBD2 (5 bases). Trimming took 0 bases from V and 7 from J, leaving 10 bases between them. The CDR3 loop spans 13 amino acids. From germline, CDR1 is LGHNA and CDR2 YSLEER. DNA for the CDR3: TGCGCCAGCAGCCAAGATGCGGGCGGTGAGCAGTACTTC. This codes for CASSQDAGGEQYF.

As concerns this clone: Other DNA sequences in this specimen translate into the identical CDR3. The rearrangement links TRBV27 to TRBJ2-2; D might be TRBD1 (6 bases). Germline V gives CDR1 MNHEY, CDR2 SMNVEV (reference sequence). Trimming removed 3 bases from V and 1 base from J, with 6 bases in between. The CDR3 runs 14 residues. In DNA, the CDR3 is TGTGCCAGCAGTTTGGGACAGAACACCGGGGAGCTGTTTTTT. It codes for CASSLGQNTGELFF.

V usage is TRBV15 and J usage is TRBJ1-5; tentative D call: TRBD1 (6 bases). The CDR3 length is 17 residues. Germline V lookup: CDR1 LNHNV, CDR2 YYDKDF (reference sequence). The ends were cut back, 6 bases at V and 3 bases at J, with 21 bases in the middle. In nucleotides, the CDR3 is TGTGCCACCAGTCACCATGTCCGACAGGACCACAATCAGCCCCAGCATTTT. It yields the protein CATSHHVRQDHNQPQHF.

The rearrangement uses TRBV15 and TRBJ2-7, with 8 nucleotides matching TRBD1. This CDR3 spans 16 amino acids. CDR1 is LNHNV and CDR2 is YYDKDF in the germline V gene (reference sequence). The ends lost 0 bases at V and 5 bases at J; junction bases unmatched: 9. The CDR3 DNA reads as TGTGCCACCAGCAGAGACCACGGACAGGGAAGGAACGAGCAGTACTTC. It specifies CATSRDHGQGRNEQYF.

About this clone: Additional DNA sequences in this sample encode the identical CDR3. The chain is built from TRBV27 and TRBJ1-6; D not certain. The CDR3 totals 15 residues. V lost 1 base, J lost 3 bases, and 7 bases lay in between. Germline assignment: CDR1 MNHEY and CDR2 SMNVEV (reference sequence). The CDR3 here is CASSLWHSYNSPLHF. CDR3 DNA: TGTGCCAGCAGTTTATGGCACAGCTATAATTCACCCCTCCACTTT.

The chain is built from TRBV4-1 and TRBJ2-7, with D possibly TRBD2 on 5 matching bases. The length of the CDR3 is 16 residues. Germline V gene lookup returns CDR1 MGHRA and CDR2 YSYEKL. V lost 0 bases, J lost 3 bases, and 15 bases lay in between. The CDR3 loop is CASSQDLRGRDYEQYF. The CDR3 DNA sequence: TGCGCCAGCAGCCAAGATCTCAGAGGGCGCGACTACGAGCAGTACTTC.

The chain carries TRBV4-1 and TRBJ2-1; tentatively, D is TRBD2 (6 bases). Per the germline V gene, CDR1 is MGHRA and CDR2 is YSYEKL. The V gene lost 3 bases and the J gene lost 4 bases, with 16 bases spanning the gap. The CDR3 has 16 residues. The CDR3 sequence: CASSQGVAEGYNEQFF. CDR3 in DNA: TGCGCCAGCAGCCAGGGGGTAGCGGAAGGATACAATGAGCAGTTCTTC.

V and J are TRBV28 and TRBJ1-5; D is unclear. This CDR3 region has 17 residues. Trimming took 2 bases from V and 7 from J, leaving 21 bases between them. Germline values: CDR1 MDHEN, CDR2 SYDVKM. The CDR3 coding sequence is TGTGCCAGCAGTTTAATTGGTTCGGGGATTGGAGGACAGCCCCAGCATTTT. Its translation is CASSLIGSGIGGQPQHF. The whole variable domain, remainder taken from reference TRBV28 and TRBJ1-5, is DVKVTQSSRYLVKRTGEKVFLECVQDMDHENMFWYRQDPGLGLRLIYFSYDVKMKEKGDIPEGYSVSREKKERFSLILESASTNQTSMYLCASSLIGSGIGGQPQHFGDGTRLSIL.

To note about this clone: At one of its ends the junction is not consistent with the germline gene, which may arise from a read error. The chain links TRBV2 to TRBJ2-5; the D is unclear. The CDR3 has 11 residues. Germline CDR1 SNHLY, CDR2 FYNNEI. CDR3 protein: CANRSLEAQYF. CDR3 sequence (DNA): TGTGCCAACCGGTCCTTAGAGGCCCAGTACTTC. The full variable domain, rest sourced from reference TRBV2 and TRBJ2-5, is EPEVTQTPSHQVTQMGQEVILRCVPISNHLYFYWYRQILGQKVEFLVSFYNNEISEKSEIFDDQFSVERPDGSNFTLKIRSTKLEDSAMYFCANRSLEAQYFGPGTRLLVL.

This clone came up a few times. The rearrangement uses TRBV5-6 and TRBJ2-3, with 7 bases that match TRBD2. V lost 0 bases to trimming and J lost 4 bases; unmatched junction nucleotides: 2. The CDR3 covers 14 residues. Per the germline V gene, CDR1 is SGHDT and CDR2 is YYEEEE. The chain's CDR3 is CASSLGTRADTQYF. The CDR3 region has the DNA TGTGCCAGCAGCTTGGGGACTAGGGCAGATACGCAGTATTTT.

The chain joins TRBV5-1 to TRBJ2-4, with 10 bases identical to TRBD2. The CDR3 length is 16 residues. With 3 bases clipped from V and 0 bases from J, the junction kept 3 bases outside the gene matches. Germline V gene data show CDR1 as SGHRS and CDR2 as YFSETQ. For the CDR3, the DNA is TGCGCCAGCAGCTGGACTAGCGGTCTAGCCAAAAACATTCAGTACTTC. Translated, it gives CASSWTSGLAKNIQYF.

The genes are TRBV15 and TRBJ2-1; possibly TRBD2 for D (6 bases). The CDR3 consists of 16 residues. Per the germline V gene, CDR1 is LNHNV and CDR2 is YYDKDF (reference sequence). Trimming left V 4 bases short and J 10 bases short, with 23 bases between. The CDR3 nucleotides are TGTGCCACCAGCATTAAGGACTCACAAGTGACTAGGGAGCAGTTCTTC. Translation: CATSIKDSQVTREQFF.

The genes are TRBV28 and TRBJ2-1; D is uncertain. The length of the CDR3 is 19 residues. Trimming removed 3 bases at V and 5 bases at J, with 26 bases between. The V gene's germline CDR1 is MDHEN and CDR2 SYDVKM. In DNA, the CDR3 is TGTGCCAGCAGTTTTAAGGTCGTCAGCGTGGCCTTAAGAGACAATGAGCAGTTCTTC. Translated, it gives CASSFKVVSVALRDNEQFF.

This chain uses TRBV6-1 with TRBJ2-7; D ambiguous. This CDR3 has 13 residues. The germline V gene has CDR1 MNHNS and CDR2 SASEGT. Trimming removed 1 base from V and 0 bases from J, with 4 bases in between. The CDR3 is CASSEVASYEQYF. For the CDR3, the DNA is TGTGCCAGCAGTGAAGTAGCCTCCTACGAGCAGTACTTC.

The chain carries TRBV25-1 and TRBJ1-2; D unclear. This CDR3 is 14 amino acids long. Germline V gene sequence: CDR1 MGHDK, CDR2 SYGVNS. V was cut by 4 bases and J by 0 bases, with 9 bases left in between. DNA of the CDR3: TGTGCCAGCAGTGGGACTGGAGCTAACTATGGCTACACCTTC. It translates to CASSGTGANYGYTF.

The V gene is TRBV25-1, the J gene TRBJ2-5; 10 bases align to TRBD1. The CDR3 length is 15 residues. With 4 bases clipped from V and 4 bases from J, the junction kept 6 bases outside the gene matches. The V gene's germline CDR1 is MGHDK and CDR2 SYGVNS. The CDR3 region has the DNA TGTGCCAGCAGTGGCCGGGACAGGGGCATAGAGACCCAGTACTTC. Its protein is CASSGRDRGIETQYF.

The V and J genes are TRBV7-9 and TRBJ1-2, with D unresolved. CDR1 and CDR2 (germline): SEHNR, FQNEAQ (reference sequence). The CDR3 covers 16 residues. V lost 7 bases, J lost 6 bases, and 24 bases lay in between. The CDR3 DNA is TGTGCCAGCACTCCCCAGCGGGCTCCCGACCCCAATGGCTACACCTTC. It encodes CASTPQRAPDPNGYTF.

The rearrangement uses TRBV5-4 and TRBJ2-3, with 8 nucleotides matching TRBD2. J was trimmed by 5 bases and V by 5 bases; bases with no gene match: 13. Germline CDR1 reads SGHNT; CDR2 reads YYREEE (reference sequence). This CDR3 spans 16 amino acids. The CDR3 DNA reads TGTGCCAGCAGAATGGGGCGCCGGGGGGGAAGAGATACGCAGTATTTT. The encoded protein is CASRMGRRGGRDTQYF.

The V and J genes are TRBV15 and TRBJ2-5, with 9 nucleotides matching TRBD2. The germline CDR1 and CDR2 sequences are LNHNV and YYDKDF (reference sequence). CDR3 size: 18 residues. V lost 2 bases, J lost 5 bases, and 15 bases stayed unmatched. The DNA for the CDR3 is TGTGCCACCAGCAGAATAGGGAGGGAGCGGGAGGAGGGGGAGACCCAGTACTTC. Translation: CATSRIGREREEGETQYF.

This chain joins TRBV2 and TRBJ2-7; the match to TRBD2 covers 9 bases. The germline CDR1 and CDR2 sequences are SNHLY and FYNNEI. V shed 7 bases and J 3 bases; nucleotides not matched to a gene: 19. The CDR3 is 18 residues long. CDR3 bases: TGTGCCAGCAACAGAATCTGGCGGGAGGGATCTCATTTCTACGAGCAGTACTTC. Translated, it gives CASNRIWREGSHFYEQYF.

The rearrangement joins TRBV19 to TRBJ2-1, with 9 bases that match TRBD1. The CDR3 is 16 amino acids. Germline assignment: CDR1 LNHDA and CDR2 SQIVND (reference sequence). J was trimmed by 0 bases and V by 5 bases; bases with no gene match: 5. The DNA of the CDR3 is TGTGCCAGTAGTCCCGACAGGGGGTTCTCCTACAATGAGCAGTTCTTC. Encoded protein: CASSPDRGFSYNEQFF.

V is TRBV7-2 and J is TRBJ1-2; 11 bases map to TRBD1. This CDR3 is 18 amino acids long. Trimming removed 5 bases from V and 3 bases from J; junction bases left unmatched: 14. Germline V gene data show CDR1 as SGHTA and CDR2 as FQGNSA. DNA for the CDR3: TGTGCCAGCAGCGTTGCACCGGGACAGGGGGTTAGGTACTATGGCTACACCTTC. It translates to CASSVAPGQGVRYYGYTF. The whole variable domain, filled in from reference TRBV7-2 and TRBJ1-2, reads GAGVSQSPSNKVTEKGKDVELRCDPISGHTALYWYRQSLGQGLEFLIYFQGNSAPDKSGLPSDRFSAERTGGSVSTLTIQRTQQEDSAVYLCASSVAPGQGVRYYGYTFGSGTRLTVV.

The CDR3 nucleotides are TGTGCCAGCAGTTTGGAACACAGGGGTGGCGGCACTGAAGCTTTCTTT. This gives the protein CASSLEHRGGGTEAFF. This chain connects TRBV28 to TRBJ1-1; TRBD1 aligns across 7 bases. The germline gives CDR1 MDHEN, CDR2 SYDVKM. This CDR3 has 16 residues. Germline trimming cut 3 bases from V and 4 bases from J; bases unmatched to any gene: 11.

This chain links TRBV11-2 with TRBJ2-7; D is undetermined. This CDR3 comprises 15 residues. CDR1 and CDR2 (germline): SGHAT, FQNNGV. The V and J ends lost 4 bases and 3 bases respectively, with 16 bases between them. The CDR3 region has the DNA TGTGCCAGCAGCTACCGCCGCGGCAGAGACTACGAGCAGTACTTC. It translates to CASSYRRGRDYEQYF. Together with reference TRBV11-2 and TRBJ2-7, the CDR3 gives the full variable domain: EAGVAQSPRYKIIEKRQSVAFWCNPISGHATLYWYQQILGQGPKLLIQFQNNGVVDDSQLPKDRFSAERLKGVDSTLKIQPAKLEDSAVYLCASSYRRGRDYEQYFGPGTRLTVT.

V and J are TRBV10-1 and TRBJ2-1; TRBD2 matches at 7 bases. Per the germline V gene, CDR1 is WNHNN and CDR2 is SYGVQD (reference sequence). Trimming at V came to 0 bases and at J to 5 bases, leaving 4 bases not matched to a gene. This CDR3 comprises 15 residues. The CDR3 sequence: CASSESGEGHNEQFF. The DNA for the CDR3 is TGCGCCAGCAGTGAGTCAGGGGAGGGCCACAATGAGCAGTTCTTC.

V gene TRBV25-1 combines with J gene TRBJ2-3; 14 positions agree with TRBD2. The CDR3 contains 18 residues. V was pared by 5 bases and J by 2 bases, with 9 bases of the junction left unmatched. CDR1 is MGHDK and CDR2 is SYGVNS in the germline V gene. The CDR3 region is CASSISGTSGGNTDTQYF. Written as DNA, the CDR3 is TGTGCCAGCAGTATCTCCGGGACTAGCGGGGGAAACACAGATACGCAGTATTTT.

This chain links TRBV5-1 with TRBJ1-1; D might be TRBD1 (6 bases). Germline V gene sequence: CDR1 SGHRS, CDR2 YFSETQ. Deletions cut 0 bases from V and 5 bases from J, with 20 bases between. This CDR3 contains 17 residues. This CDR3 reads CASSLGSRGARGTEAFF. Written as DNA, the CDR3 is TGCGCCAGCAGCTTGGGCTCACGGGGGGCGCGGGGTACTGAAGCTTTCTTT.